This is a list of T cell receptor beta chains from one sample in a study of shared clonotypes between healthy human individuals. Libraries were prepared by immunoSEQ multiplex PCR; TCRdb keeps only in-frame clonotypes and omits some of them. The sample lists over 2 million clones, 85% to 95% seen once, with approximately 0.4% in the top ten. The specimen was naive CD4+ T cells from PBMCs. These receptors came from a man between 18 and 29 years old in good health. Some clones in this sample may be carry-over from other donors' samples. Both conserved end residues are part of each CDR3. A D gene is named only where the DNA matches it firmly. For some rows the clone size is stated as once, few or many, or as a class when expanded; others skip it.

-	TRBJ2-1	-	TRBV4-2	TGTGCCAGCAGCCGAGCAGGACTTGGGTACAATGAGCAGTTCTTC	CASSRAGLGYNEQFF
-	TRBJ2-7	-	TRBV5-1	TGCGCCAGCAGCGACCCCGGGCGCGAGCAGTACTTC	CASSDPGREQYF
-	TRBJ1-2	-	TRBV29-1	TGCAGCGTTGAAAAACAGGACTATGGCTACACCTTC	CSVEKQDYGYTF
TRBD2	TRBJ2-7	-	TRBV2	TGTGCCAGCTACCCTAGCGGGAGGGGAAATGGGGAGCAGTACTTC	CASYPSGRGNGEQYF
TRBD2	TRBJ2-1	-	TRBV6-5	TGTGCCACCTGGACTAGCGGGCACAATGAGCAGTTCTTC	CATWTSGHNEQFF
-	TRBJ2-5	-	TRBV5-1	TGCGCCAGCAGCTTGAACCCCCACAGCCGAGTACAAGAGACCCAGTACTTC	CASSLNPHSRVQETQYF
-	TRBJ2-7	-	TRBV20-1	TGCAGTGCTAGGGAGTCCTACGAGCAGTACTTC	CSARESYEQYF
TRBD1	TRBJ1-2	-	TRBV10-2	TGCGCCAGCAGTGAGCAGGGGGAGGAGAACACCTTC	CASSEQGEENTF
TRBD1	TRBJ1-2	-	TRBV28	TGTGCCAGCAGTTTAACAGGGGCTAACTATGGCTACACCTTC	CASSLTGANYGYTF
TRBD1	TRBJ1-1	-	TRBV28	TGTGCCAGCAGTGGGGACAGGTTGAACACTGAAGCTTTCTTT	CASSGDRLNTEAFF
-	TRBJ1-1	-	TRBV11-2	TGTGCCAGCAGCTTAGTGAGAAATAGTGAAGCTTTCTTT	CASSLVRNSEAFF
-	TRBJ2-3	-	TRBV11-2	TGTGCCAGCAGTCGCCTAGGGCGGGACAGCACAGATACGCAGTATTTT	CASSRLGRDSTDTQYF
-	TRBJ2-6	-	TRBV7-8	TGTGCCAGCGGTCCTGGAATTCAGAGGGGCCCTGGGGCCAACGTCCTGACTTTC	CASGPGIQRGPGANVLTF
-	TRBJ2-3	-	TRBV28	TGTGCCATCGCGGTCGGGTCTGTCGTTAGGTATTTT	CAIAVGSVVRYF
TRBD1	TRBJ2-7	-	TRBV5-1	TGCGCCAGCAGGGATGGACAGGGAGTCTACGAGCAGTACTTC	CASRDGQGVYEQYF
-	TRBJ2-5	-	TRBV7-3	TGTGCCAGCAGCACCGACCGGAGGGAGACCCAGTACTTC	CASSTDRRETQYF
-	TRBJ1-2	-	TRBV14	TGTGCCAGCAGCCAAGTGCCCTATGGCTACACCTTC	CASSQVPYGYTF
-	TRBJ1-5	-	TRBV10-3	TGTGCCATCAGTGTCGGACGGGGAGATCAGCCCCAGCATTTT	CAISVGRGDQPQHF
TRBD1	TRBJ2-6	-	TRBV10-3	TGTGCCATCAGGCAGGGGACAGGTGGGGCCAACGTCCTGACTTTC	CAIRQGTGGANVLTF
-	TRBJ2-7	-	TRBV6-1	TGTGCCAGCAGTGAAGCGGGCGGGGTCGAGCAGTACTTC	CASSEAGGVEQYF
TRBD2	TRBJ2-7	-	TRBV30	TGTGCCTGGACCGTAAGGACTAGCGGCCGGGGAGAGCAGTACTTC	CAWTVRTSGRGEQYF
TRBD1	TRBJ2-3	-	TRBV4-3	TGCGCCAGCAGCCAAGAAAACAGGGGGGATACGCAGTATTTT	CASSQENRGDTQYF
-	TRBJ2-1	once	TRBV7-9	TGTGCCAGCAGCTTAGGAAGCGTACGGCCCCACAATGAGCAGTTCTTC	CASSLGSVRPHNEQFF
TRBD2	TRBJ2-1	-	TRBV7-8	TGTGCCAGCAGCTTAGACGGGGGGAGCTACAATGAGCAGTTCTTC	CASSLDGGSYNEQFF
-	TRBJ2-3	-	TRBV5-1	TGCGCCAGCAGCCCGGACCCAGGGAGCACAGATACGCAGTATTTT	CASSPDPGSTDTQYF
-	TRBJ2-2	-	TRBV4-2	TGTGCCAGCAGCCGCGGGACGGCGAACACCGGGGAGCTGTTTTTT	CASSRGTANTGELFF
TRBD2	TRBJ2-1	few	TRBV5-1	TGCGCCAGCAGCTTGGGGACTAGCGGGAACAATGAGCAGTTCTTC	CASSLGTSGNNEQFF
TRBD2	TRBJ2-2	-	TRBV19	TGTGCCAGTAGTATCGGACTAGCGGGAGGGATGGGCAACACCGGGGAGCTGTTTTTT	CASSIGLAGGMGNTGELFF
-	TRBJ2-7	-	TRBV4-3	TGCGCCAGCAGCCGGACACTCGGACCCTACGAGCAGTACTTC	CASSRTLGPYEQYF
TRBD1	TRBJ1-2	once	TRBV7-6	TGTGCCAGCAGCCCGTATTCGACAGGGACAGGGGGCGGCTATGGCTACACCTTC	CASSPYSTGTGGGYGYTF
-	TRBJ2-5	-	TRBV5-1	TGCGCCAGCAGCGATGGACGAGGGCGGGGAGAAGAGACCCAGTACTTC	CASSDGRGRGEETQYF
-	TRBJ1-5	-	TRBV11-3	TGTGCCAGCAGCTTGCGCCTCTCGGGGGGGGGTCTTATCCATCAGCCCCAGCATTTT	CASSLRLSGGGLIHQPQHF
TRBD1	TRBJ1-2	-	TRBV28	TGTGCCAGCAGCCGTGGACAGGGCTATGGCTACACCTTC	CASSRGQGYGYTF
-	TRBJ1-5	-	TRBV28	TGTGCCAGCGGAGTTGTGGCCAACTCGGGTCAGCCCCAGCATTTT	CASGVVANSGQPQHF
TRBD2	TRBJ2-3	-	TRBV19	TGTGCCAGTAGCCCGACCCAGCGGGGGTCACAGTATTTT	CASSPTQRGSQYF
TRBD2	TRBJ2-3	-	TRBV6-1	TGTGCCAGCAGTCACAGCGGGAGGGCCGGTGATACGCAGTATTTT	CASSHSGRAGDTQYF
TRBD2	TRBJ2-5	-	TRBV6-6	TGTGCCAGCAGCCCAATCTCTAGCGGCCAAGAGACCCAGTACTTC	CASSPISSGQETQYF
-	TRBJ2-2	-	TRBV9	TGTGCCAGCAGCGTAGCATTGGTAGCCGACAACACCGGGGAGCTGTTTTTT	CASSVALVADNTGELFF
-	TRBJ1-4	once	TRBV7-9	TGTGCCAGCAGCTTAGGAACAACTAATGAAAAACTGTTTTTT	CASSLGTTNEKLFF
TRBD2	TRBJ2-1	-	TRBV6-5	TGTGCCAGCAGTCGAGGACTAGTAACGGGCAATGAGCAGTTCTTC	CASSRGLVTGNEQFF
-	TRBJ1-5	-	TRBV6-1	TGTGCCAGCAGTCTCGGGGAAAGCAATCAGCCCCAGCATTTT	CASSLGESNQPQHF
-	TRBJ2-2	-	TRBV2	TGTGCCAGCATTGAGGCCTCCGGCACCGGGGAGCTGTTTTTT	CASIEASGTGELFF
TRBD2	TRBJ2-3	-	TRBV10-1	TGCGCCAGCAGAGATAGCGGGAGCACAGATACGCAGTATTTT	CASRDSGSTDTQYF
TRBD2	TRBJ2-3	-	TRBV19	TGTGCCAGTAGTCGGGGGGGGGCCTCACCGGGAGATACGCAGTATTTT	CASSRGGASPGDTQYF
-	TRBJ2-7	-	TRBV27	TGTGCCAGCAGTTTCCCGGGGATGGACCAGCACGAGCAGTACTTC	CASSFPGMDQHEQYF